This T cell receptor (beta chain) was captured by sequencing in a study of cytomegalovirus exposure and HLA in healthy donors. Whole-study results and caveats: TCR beta chains numbering 150 to 200 were designated cytomegalovirus-associated.

Assay used: immunoSEQ multiplex PCR; TCRdb lists only in-frame clones, some missing. The sample holds 190,000 or so clones, 84% seen once. Germline V CDR1 and CDR2: SGHRS, YFSETQ. CDR3 size: 18 residues. V was pared by 2 bases and J by 0 bases, with 12 bases of the junction left unmatched. Turning to this clone: What it binds is not known.

J is TRBJ2-7 and V is TRBV5-1; the match to TRBD2 covers 9 bases. This TCR was sampled from a woman aged 18-29 years in good health and CMV-seropositive. Sequencing input: PBMCs. The CDR3: CASSFAGGTAPSSYEQYF. The CDR3 DNA sequence: TGCGCCAGCAGCTTTGCGGGGGGGACCGCCCCCAGCTCCTACGAGCAGTACTTC.